These 18 T cell receptor beta chains were all obtained from the same sample, sequenced in a study of blood T cell repertoires in COVID-19. Profiling relied on immunoSEQ multiplex PCR, and the TCRdb table lists in-frame clones only, not all of them. Of under 250,000 clones listed, 75% to 90% are singletons. The sequencing sample was made of PBMCs or T cells enriched from blood (not recorded which). These TCRs come from a middle-aged woman who had been exposed to COVID-19.

This clone has only one observation. V is TRBV6-5 and J is TRBJ2-1, with a weak D call TRBD2 (6 bases). This CDR3 comprises 13 residues. The V gene lost 5 bases and the J gene lost 7 bases, with 12 bases spanning the gap. The germline gives CDR1 MNHEY, CDR2 SVGAGI. CDR3 sequence (DNA): TGTGCCAGCAGTACTCTAGCGTTAAATGAGCAGTTCTTC. Its translation: CASSTLALNEQFF.

CDR3 in DNA: TGCGCCAGCACCTGGGGGGGAAGAGCGCAGTCCAACTATGGCTACACCTTC. The encoded protein is CASTWGGRAQSNYGYTF. The chain has TRBV5-1 and TRBJ1-2, with D possibly matching TRBD1 (5 bases). V was shortened by 6 bases and J by 2 bases, with 23 bases between the two germline ends. In germline, CDR1 is SGHRS, CDR2 YFSETQ. The CDR3 spans 17 residues.

The chain is built from TRBV7-7 and TRBJ2-1; 11 bases line up with TRBD2. V trimming: 5 bases; J trimming: 6 bases; junction bases outside the gene matches: 6. The length of the CDR3 is 15 residues. CDR1 and CDR2 (germline): SSHAT, FNYEAQ (reference sequence). CDR3 bases: TGTGCCAGCAGCACCACTAGCGGGGGAGTCAATGAGCAGTTCTTC. It is translated as CASSTTSGGVNEQFF.

This chain links TRBV20-1 with TRBJ2-3, with 8 bases matching TRBD2. Trimming cost V 3 bases and J 6 bases; bases outside gene matches: 11. CDR1 is DFQATT and CDR2 is SNEGSKA in the germline V gene (reference sequence). The CDR3 consists of 15 residues. CDR3 coding DNA: TGCAGTGCTAGTACTAGCGGAAAACGCCCCGATACGCAGTATTTT. Amino acid sequence: CSASTSGKRPDTQYF.

This rearrangement joins TRBV5-6 to TRBJ2-1, with 14 bases fitting TRBD2. The CDR3 runs 17 residues. The V gene's germline CDR1 is SGHDT and CDR2 YYEEEE. Trimming at V came to 4 bases and at J to 8 bases, leaving 11 bases not matched to a gene. CDR3: CASSGTSGSTYVDEQFF. The CDR3 coding sequence is TGTGCCAGCAGCGGGACTAGCGGGAGTACGTACGTCGATGAGCAGTTCTTC.

This clone was detected once. The chain couples TRBV19 to TRBJ1-2; 9 nucleotides line up with TRBD1. Germline trimming cut 5 bases from V and 6 bases from J; bases unmatched to any gene: 4. CDR3 size: 13 residues. The germline CDR1 and CDR2 sequences are LNHDA and SQIVND (reference sequence). CDR3 region: CASSRTGANGYTF. For the CDR3, the DNA is TGTGCCAGTAGTCGGACAGGGGCGAATGGCTACACCTTC.

The J gene is TRBJ2-5, the V gene TRBV2; D unresolved. V lost 6 bases, J lost 2 bases, and 7 bases lay in between. Germline lookup yields CDR1 SNHLY and CDR2 FYNNEI. The CDR3 covers 12 residues. CDR3 residues: CASSLEQETQYF. The CDR3 nucleotides are TGTGCCAGCAGCCTGGAGCAAGAGACCCAGTACTTC.

The rearrangement uses TRBV7-2 and TRBJ1-5, with D perhaps matching TRBD1 (5 bases). The V gene's germline CDR1 is SGHTA and CDR2 FQGNSA. Between the trimmed V and J ends, which lost 5 bases and 9 bases, there was a span of 17 bases. This CDR3 has 14 amino acids. Here the CDR3 reads CASSPQRTQWPQHF. The DNA of the CDR3 is TGTGCCAGCAGCCCACAACGGACACAATGGCCCCAGCATTTT.

The chain joins TRBV7-9 to TRBJ2-1, with 7 bases lining up with TRBD2. The CDR3 has 14 amino acids. From germline, CDR1 is SEHNR and CDR2 FQNEAQ (reference sequence). V lost 7 bases to trimming and J lost 4 bases; unmatched junction nucleotides: 7. Here the CDR3 reads CASTTSEHYNEQFF. The CDR3 bases are TGTGCCAGCACCACTAGCGAACATTACAATGAGCAGTTCTTC.

This chain connects TRBV7-2 to TRBJ2-7, with 8 bases lining up with TRBD1. Germline V gives CDR1 SGHTA, CDR2 FQGNSA. This CDR3 region has 15 residues. With V trimmed by 4 bases and J by 3 bases, 8 bases remained unmatched. CDR3 loop: CASSYSTGGGYEQYF. The CDR3 nucleotides are TGTGCCAGCAGCTACAGTACAGGGGGTGGCTACGAGCAGTACTTC.

The CDR3 DNA reads TGTGCCAGTATAAGGGGACAGGGGTCTGAAGCTTTCTTT. As protein: CASIRGQGSEAFF. The chain is built from TRBV19 and TRBJ1-1; 10 bases are shared with TRBD1. The V gene end was trimmed by 7 bases and the J gene end by 6 bases; junction bases not matched to a gene: 5. From germline, CDR1 is LNHDA and CDR2 SQIVND (reference sequence). This CDR3 has 13 amino acids.

V gene TRBV6-5 combines with J gene TRBJ2-7; weak D call: TRBD2 (5 bases). CDR1 MNHEY and CDR2 SVGAGI come from the germline V gene. The CDR3 is 14 residues long. The V end lost 1 base, the J end lost 4 bases, and 11 bases lay between the germline ends. The CDR3 DNA reads as TGTGCCAGCAGTTACTTCGCTGGGAGATACGAGCAGTACTTC. This encodes CASSYFAGRYEQYF.

The chain links TRBV30 to TRBJ1-4; 10 bases align to TRBD1. V lost 2 bases and J lost 5; bases outside the gene matches: 8. The CDR3 consists of 16 residues. Germline lookup yields CDR1 GTSNPN and CDR2 SVGIG (reference sequence). This CDR3 reads CAWSIRGQGVNEKLFF. The CDR3, as DNA: TGTGCCTGGAGTATCCGAGGACAGGGGGTAAATGAAAAACTGTTTTTT.

This clone was seen once. The chain's CDR3 is CASQSYHTDSISGNTIYF. Written as DNA, the CDR3 is TGTGCCAGCCAAAGTTATCACACTGACAGCATCTCTGGAAACACCATATATTTT. The rearrangement joins TRBV19 to TRBJ1-3, with a tentative D call TRBD1 (5 bases). V lost 9 bases and J lost 0, with 24 bases in between. Germline V gives CDR1 LNHDA, CDR2 SQIVND (reference sequence). The CDR3 sequence is 18 residues long.

This clone was picked up a small number of times. The V call is TRBV30, the J call TRBJ1-6; D is possibly TRBD1 (5 bases). CDR1 is GTSNPN and CDR2 is SVGIG in the germline V gene (reference sequence). The CDR3 totals 13 residues. V was cut by 2 bases and J by 8 bases, with 10 bases left in between. The CDR3 DNA reads as TGTGCCTGGAGTCAGGGTTTACATTCACCCCTCCACTTT. Translating it yields CAWSQGLHSPLHF.

The gene calls are TRBV5-1 and TRBJ1-6, with a possible D match to TRBD1 (5 bases). In germline, CDR1 is SGHRS, CDR2 YFSETQ. CDR3 length: 14 amino acids. Trimming cost V 5 bases and J 11 bases, with 17 bases left between them. CDR3 residues: CASRQAVGSPPLHF. Written as DNA, the CDR3 is TGCGCCAGCAGACAGGCAGTTGGCAGTCCACCCCTCCACTTT.

The chain employs TRBV27 and TRBJ1-3; 7 bases match TRBD1. The germline V gene has CDR1 MNHEY and CDR2 SMNVEV (reference sequence). CDR3 length: 18 residues. V lost 3 bases, J lost 0 bases, and 11 bases stayed unmatched. The CDR3 here is CASSFPRTGKASGNTIYF. CDR3 nucleotides: TGTGCCAGCAGTTTCCCCCGGACAGGTAAGGCCTCTGGAAACACCATATATTTT.

The V and J genes are TRBV24-1 and TRBJ2-1; 15 positions match TRBD2. The length of the CDR3 is 18 residues. V dropped 3 bases and J dropped 5; count of bases not matched to a gene: 7. Germline assignment: CDR1 KGHDR and CDR2 SFDVKD. CDR3 DNA: TGTGCCACCAGTGATCCCGGACTAGCGGGAGGGCTAAACAATGAGCAGTTCTTC. Residues: CATSDPGLAGGLNNEQFF.